This TCR beta chain was sequenced during a study of cytotoxic CD8 clonotypes in ibrutinib-treated CLL. Study in general: Partial response was seen in about 25 patients and complete response in 2; after median roughly 66 months, about 14 stayed remitted, approximately twelve progressed. The response samples were taken once patients had been treated for a median of approximately twelve months, range 6 to 36. Among the samples, the mean was approximately 250,000 productive templates and about 90,000 productive rearrangements. Study observations and caveats: Different sampling times were used for sustained-remission and progressing patients.

Trimming took 2 bases from V and 5 from J, leaving 10 bases between them. Germline assignment: CDR1 SGHRS and CDR2 YFSETQ. CDR3 size: 13 residues. Regarding this clone: Its antigen is still unknown.

The protocol was immunoSEQ multiplex PCR, while the TCRdb copy is restricted to in-frame clones and leaves out a portion. The sample has around 310,000 clones; 80% are singletons. The V call is TRBV5-1, the J call TRBJ1-2; the D gene is possibly TRBD1 (5 bases). The sample in question was PBMCs, obtained before ibrutinib treatment. This receptor was identified in a human donor with chronic lymphocytic leukemia. CDR3 protein: CASSFRGAYGYTF. In nucleotides, the CDR3 is TGCGCCAGCAGCTTTCGAGGGGCGTATGGCTACACCTTC.